These 30 T cell receptor beta chains were sequenced from one sample in a study of T cells in Graves' hyperthyroidism and ophthalmopathy. TCR beta CDR3 sequences were amplified from RNA transcripts. A set of HTBI primers served as the primers for a first-round RT-PCR of the TCR CDR3. TCRdb fed the multiplex PCR reads into MiXCR, producing one record per CDR3 protein. The data contain roughly 380,000 distinct CDR3 sequences, roughly 14% of them singletons. Material for sequencing was blood. The receptors stem from a man aged 30 to 45 with Graves' hyperthyroidism that later progressed to Graves' ophthalmopathy.

The chain is built from TRBV4-1 and TRBJ2-1, with TRBD2 identical over 13 bases. Germline CDR1 MGHRA, CDR2 YSYEKL. J gave up 7 bases and V 8 bases, and 11 bases lay outside the gene matches. CDR3 length: 16 amino acids. For the CDR3, the DNA is TGCGCCAGCGCCTCTCGACTAGCGGGGGGTACGAATGAGCAGTTCTTC. Protein sequence: CASASRLAGGTNEQFF.

This clonotype was seen many times. The chain carries TRBV28 and TRBJ2-1; 8 nucleotides agree with TRBD2. J was trimmed by 6 bases and V by 3 bases; bases with no gene match: 10. The CDR3 contains 16 residues. From germline, CDR1 is MDHEN and CDR2 SYDVKM. This chain's CDR3 is CASSFWGGLEGNEQFF. The CDR3, as DNA: TGTGCCAGCAGTTTTTGGGGGGGACTAGAGGGCAATGAGCAGTTCTTC.

This clonotype has at least ten counts. The V gene is TRBV29-1, the J gene TRBJ2-2; possibly TRBD2 for D (6 bases). CDR1 and CDR2 (germline): SQVTM, ANQGSEA. V lost 4 bases and J 5 bases, leaving 14 bases between the germline ends. The CDR3 length is 14 residues. CDR3 nucleotides: TGCAGCGTTGTTGGAGGGGACGAAACCGGGGAGCTGTTTTTT. This gives the protein CSVVGGDETGELFF.

This clonotype was recorded many times. The chain employs TRBV2 and TRBJ1-1; the D is unclear. V shed 2 bases and J shed 0 bases, with 13 bases lying between them. The germline gives CDR1 SNHLY, CDR2 FYNNEI. This CDR3 spans 16 amino acids. The CDR3 sequence: CASSEPRNKLNTEAFF. In nucleotides, the CDR3 is TGTGCCAGCAGTGAACCGCGAAATAAGTTGAACACTGAAGCTTTCTTT.

This clonotype was detected many times. The V call is TRBV6-1, the J call TRBJ1-5; 11 bases fit TRBD1. This CDR3 spans 19 amino acids. The V gene's germline CDR1 is MNHNS and CDR2 SASEGT. Losses at the gene ends were 4 bases for V and 0 bases for J; bases not matched to a gene: 11. CDR3 DNA: TGTGCCAGCAGTGGGACAGGGGGCGCGGGGATCGCTAGCAATCAGCCCCAGCATTTT. Protein product: CASSGTGGAGIASNQPQHF.

A few counts support this clonotype. The chain carries TRBV19 and TRBJ1-5; D is possibly TRBD1 (5 bases). CDR3 size: 15 residues. Germline CDR1 is LNHDA and CDR2 is SQIVND (reference sequence). Deletions cut 7 bases from V and 0 bases from J, with 13 bases between. The chain's CDR3 is CASKSTATSNQPQHF. The CDR3 nucleotides read TGTGCCAGTAAATCGACAGCAACTAGCAATCAGCCCCAGCATTTT. Full variable domain (remainder filled in from reference TRBV19 and TRBJ1-5): DGGITQSPKYLFRKEGQNVTLSCEQNLNHDAMYWYRQDPGQGLRLIYYSQIVNDFQKGDIAEGYSVSREKKESFPLTVTSAQKNPTAFYLCASKSTATSNQPQHFGDGTRLSIL.

This sequence joins TRBV5-5 and TRBJ1-5; possibly TRBD1 for D (5 bases). Trimming took off 4 bases at V and 7 bases at J, with 15 bases between the two ends. The length of the CDR3 is 14 residues. Per the germline V gene, CDR1 is SGHKS and CDR2 is YYEKEE (reference sequence). In DNA, the CDR3 is TGTGCCAGCAGCCCACAGGAGGGCGGGCAGCCCCAGCATTTT. Protein sequence: CASSPQEGGQPQHF.

Many counts were recorded for this clonotype. The J gene is TRBJ1-4, the V gene TRBV28, with a tentative D call TRBD1 (5 bases). Deletions cut 0 bases from V and 7 bases from J, with 15 bases between. Germline lookup yields CDR1 MDHEN and CDR2 SYDVKM. This CDR3 is 16 amino acids long. The CDR3 DNA sequence: TGTGCCAGCAGTTTATGGACCGGGACGCCGGGTGAAAAACTGTTTTTT. This gives the protein CASSLWTGTPGEKLFF.

There are many counts of this clonotype. The chain joins TRBV11-2 to TRBJ2-7; no clear D gene. Trimming cost V 0 bases and J 5 bases, with 2 bases left between them. CDR3 size: 11 residues. Germline V CDR1 and CDR2: SGHAT, FQNNGV. CDR3 amino acids: CASSLDHEQYF. The CDR3 region has the DNA TGTGCCAGCAGCTTAGATCACGAGCAGTACTTC.

In this sample, this clonotype turned up many times. The V call is TRBV12-3 or TRBV12-4, the J call TRBJ2-4; the D is unclear. CDR3 length: 15 amino acids. Trimming left V 0 bases short and J 0 bases short, with 6 bases between. The CDR3 nucleotides read TGTGCCAGCAGTTTAGCATGGATAGCCAAAAACATTCAGTACTTC. It encodes CASSLAWIAKNIQYF.

This clonotype has ten or more counts. This chain connects TRBV18 to TRBJ2-5; 7 positions agree with TRBD1. There are 15 residues in the CDR3. CDR1 is KGHSH and CDR2 is LQKENI in the germline V gene. The V and J ends lost 2 bases and 1 base, in that order; junction bases with no gene match: 4. CDR3 nucleotide sequence: TGTGCCAGCTCACCAACGACAGGGACCCAAGAGACCCAGTACTTC. Protein sequence: CASSPTTGTQETQYF.

There are many counts of this clonotype. The chain uses TRBV18 and TRBJ2-3, with D hard to call. The germline V gene has CDR1 KGHSH and CDR2 LQKENI. The CDR3 extends over 13 amino acids. Trimming left V 3 bases short and J 5 bases short, with 9 bases between. The CDR3 region is CASSPPPRDTQYF. DNA for the CDR3: TGTGCCAGCTCACCCCCACCCCGAGATACGCAGTATTTT.

In its sample, this clonotype was seen many times. The chain joins TRBV12-3 or TRBV12-4 to TRBJ2-7, with a weak D call TRBD2 (5 bases). The V end was cut by 4 bases, the J end by 5 bases, with 12 bases between. The CDR3 totals 13 residues. CDR3 protein: CASSSDSGNEQYF. The CDR3 region has the DNA TGTGCCAGCAGTTCGGATTCGGGGAACGAGCAGTACTTC.

This clonotype was detected ten times or more. The chain combines TRBV3-1 with TRBJ1-1; D gene uncertain. V was cut by 8 bases and J by 4 bases, with 17 bases left in between. The CDR3 is made up of 14 amino acids. Germline-derived CDR1 and CDR2 are LGHDT and YNNKEL (reference sequence). CDR3 nucleotide sequence: TGTGCCAGCTCGGTTACGCCACAAAGCACTGAAGCTTTCTTT. It is translated as CASSVTPQSTEAFF.

The J gene is TRBJ1-2, the V gene TRBV6-1; tentatively, D is TRBD1 (5 bases). Germline loops: CDR1 MNHNS, CDR2 SASEGT. The CDR3 has 12 residues. Trimming took off 4 bases at V and 6 bases at J, with 9 bases between the two ends. CDR3 nucleotides: TGTGCCAGCAGTGGACAGCTCGATGGCTACACCTTC. Its protein is CASSGQLDGYTF.

Many counts were recorded for this clonotype. Here the CDR3 reads CASSPQGAGSPLHF. CDR3 DNA: TGTGCCAGCAGCCCGCAGGGGGCAGGGTCACCCCTCCACTTT. V and J are TRBV7-6 and TRBJ1-6; TRBD1 matches at 8 bases. Germline trimming cut 5 bases from V and 10 bases from J; bases unmatched to any gene: 7. The CDR3 spans 14 residues. CDR1 is SGHVS, CDR2 FNYEAQ, per germline.

This clonotype has just a few counts. CDR3 nucleotides: TGTGCCAGCTCAGTGTACTCGGGTCAGACGGGAAACATTCAGTACTTC. Translation gives CASSVYSGQTGNIQYF. The rearrangement uses TRBV18 and TRBJ2-4; D call uncertain. V dropped 5 bases and J dropped 6 bases, with 20 bases sitting between them. The CDR3 totals 16 residues. CDR1 and CDR2 (germline): KGHSH, LQKENI.

This clonotype was seen at least ten times. The chain has TRBV30 and TRBJ1-5; D is undetermined. This CDR3 spans 12 amino acids. Germline V CDR1 and CDR2: GTSNPN, SVGIG (reference sequence). V lost 0 bases and J 6 bases, leaving 6 bases between the germline ends. The CDR3 DNA is TGTGCCTGGAGTGTCTACGGTCAGCCCCAGCATTTT. This codes for CAWSVYGQPQHF.

The gene calls are TRBV19 and TRBJ1-4; D remains ambiguous. The ends were cut back, 3 bases at V and 5 bases at J, with 10 bases in the middle. This CDR3 contains 14 residues. The germline gives CDR1 LNHDA, CDR2 SQIVND (reference sequence). Here the CDR3 DNA reads TGTGCCAGTAGTATTCAGGTCCTGAATGAAAAACTGTTTTTT. It is translated as CASSIQVLNEKLFF.

This clonotype was observed a handful of times. V and J are TRBV19 and TRBJ2-6; D remains ambiguous. Trimming left V 5 bases short and J 0 bases short, with 17 bases between. CDR3 length: 18 residues. Looked up from germline, CDR1 is LNHDA and CDR2 is SQIVND (reference sequence). The CDR3 protein is CASSFTLTLSSGANVLTF. As DNA, the CDR3 is TGTGCCAGTAGTTTCACCCTAACCCTGAGCTCTGGGGCCAACGTCCTGACTTTC.

This clonotype was detected many times. V gene TRBV11-2 combines with J gene TRBJ1-1, with TRBD1 matching over 8 bases. The CDR3 covers 15 residues. CDR1 and CDR2 from the germline V gene are SGHAT and FQNNGV. With 4 bases clipped from V and 5 bases from J, the junction kept 9 bases outside the gene matches. The CDR3 nucleotides read TGTGCCAGCAGCTCTAGTACAGGGGGTAAGACTGAAGCTTTCTTT. Residues: CASSSSTGGKTEAFF.

This clonotype was counted at least ten times. The chain couples TRBV20-1 to TRBJ2-3; 10 positions agree with TRBD2. Per the germline V gene, CDR1 is DFQATT and CDR2 is SNEGSKA (reference sequence). The V and J ends lost 1 base and 1 base, in that order; junction bases with no gene match: 8. This CDR3 region has 17 residues. The CDR3 spells CSARAPASGGRTDTQYF. DNA of the CDR3: TGCAGTGCTAGAGCCCCTGCTAGCGGGGGACGCACAGATACGCAGTATTTT.

This clonotype was detected a few times. The chain carries TRBV29-1 and TRBJ2-1, with 8 bases aligning to TRBD1. The CDR3 runs 12 residues. From germline, CDR1 is SQVTM and CDR2 ANQGSEA. After removal of 7 bases from V and 9 bases from J, the junction contained 8 bases not matched to a gene. CDR3 in DNA: TGCAGCGAAAAGCAGGGGGCTAGTGAGCAGTTCTTC. Residues: CSEKQGASEQFF.

V is TRBV18 and J is TRBJ1-3; a weak D match, TRBD1 (5 bases). This CDR3 has 16 residues. V was trimmed by 0 bases and J by 1 base, leaving 10 bases between them. Germline V gene sequence: CDR1 KGHSH, CDR2 LQKENI. The CDR3 loop is CASSPPPGASGNTIYF. CDR3 sequence (DNA): TGTGCCAGCTCACCACCCCCCGGGGCGTCTGGAAACACCATATATTTT.

This clonotype was observed a handful of times. The rearrangement uses TRBV20-1 and TRBJ1-3, with 10 positions matching TRBD1. The CDR3 consists of 20 residues. Trimming cost V 0 bases and J 0 bases; bases outside gene matches: 14. Germline CDR1 and CDR2: DFQATT and SNEGSKA (reference sequence). The CDR3 reads CSARDLRSGTGVGSGNTIYF. The CDR3 DNA reads as TGCAGTGCTAGAGATCTGAGGTCTGGGACAGGGGTGGGCTCTGGAAACACCATATATTTT.

This clonotype was seen at least ten times. The chain couples TRBV7-9 to TRBJ1-2, with D possibly matching TRBD1 (6 bases). The CDR3 has 12 residues. Germline assignment: CDR1 SEHNR and CDR2 FQNEAQ (reference sequence). The ends were cut back, 5 bases at V and 8 bases at J, with 12 bases in the middle. Here the CDR3 DNA reads TGTGCCAGCAGCGCCTGGACAGCCGGCTACACCTTC. This encodes CASSAWTAGYTF.

This clonotype was seen a few times. The CDR3 sequence is CASSSERGAQAYEQYF. The CDR3 coding sequence is TGTGCCAGCAGCTCCGAGAGGGGGGCTCAGGCCTACGAGCAGTACTTC. The chain is built from TRBV11-2 and TRBJ2-7, with D possibly being TRBD1 or TRBD2 (6 bases each). The CDR3 loop spans 16 amino acids. V was trimmed by 4 bases and J by 2 bases, leaving 18 bases between them. The V gene's germline CDR1 is SGHAT and CDR2 FQNNGV.

This clonotype was observed a handful of times. The V call is TRBV20-1, the J call TRBJ2-7; possibly TRBD2 for D (6 bases). With 4 bases removed from V and 6 bases from J, the gap between germline ends came to 13 bases. Looked up from germline, CDR1 is DFQATT and CDR2 is SNEGSKA (reference sequence). This CDR3 has 12 amino acids. The CDR3 sequence is CSATIGGREQYF. CDR3 in DNA: TGCAGTGCTACTATCGGAGGGCGCGAGCAGTACTTC.

This clonotype was seen repeatedly, ten times or more. The chain uses TRBV7-9 and TRBJ2-5, with 7 nucleotides matching TRBD1. This CDR3 comprises 15 residues. The trim removed 2 bases at V and 2 bases at J, leaving 5 bases unmatched. Germline V lookup: CDR1 SEHNR, CDR2 FQNEAQ (reference sequence). In DNA, the CDR3 is TGTGCCAGCAGCTTATTGGGACAGACACAAGAGACCCAGTACTTC. Translation gives CASSLLGQTQETQYF. Full variable domain (outside the CDR3, taken from reference TRBV7-9 and TRBJ2-5): DTGVSQNPRHKITKRGQNVTFRCDPISEHNRLYWYRQTLGQGPEFLTYFQNEAQLEKSRLLSDRFSAERPKGSFSTLEIQRTEQGDSAMYLCASSLLGQTQETQYFGPGTRLLVL.

This clonotype was counted between two and nine times. V is TRBV3-1 and J is TRBJ2-3; 7 bases are a match to TRBD2. Germline V gives CDR1 LGHDT, CDR2 YNNKEL (reference sequence). The junction had 6 bases not matched to a gene; V was cut back by 1 base and J by 2 bases. The CDR3 consists of 16 residues. This CDR3 reads CASSQAGGSLTDTQYF. CDR3 nucleotides: TGTGCCAGCAGCCAAGCTGGCGGGAGCCTCACAGATACGCAGTATTTT.